Following are 22 T cell receptor beta chains from one sample sequenced in a study of blood T cell repertoires in COVID-19. Assay used: immunoSEQ multiplex PCR; TCRdb lists only in-frame clones, some missing. Of fewer than 200,000 clones listed, around 83% are singletons. Material for sequencing was peripheral blood. Receptors were obtained from a woman in her seventies with COVID-19, enrolled during active disease.

The chain recombines TRBV9 with TRBJ2-1; TRBD2 matches at 10 bases. Germline V lookup: CDR1 SGDLS, CDR2 YYNGEE. The CDR3 totals 20 residues. The junction had 14 bases not matched to a gene; V was cut back by 0 bases and J by 2 bases. CDR3 region: CASSVATPSGRSIAYNEQFF. The CDR3 DNA sequence: TGTGCCAGCAGCGTAGCAACCCCTAGCGGGAGATCTATAGCCTACAATGAGCAGTTCTTC. Combining the CDR3 with reference TRBV9 and TRBJ2-1 gives the whole variable domain DSGVTQTPKHLITATGQRVTLRCSPRSGDLSVYWYQQSLDQGLQFLIQYYNGEERAKGNILERFSAQQFPDLHSELNLSSLELGDSALYFCASSVATPSGRSIAYNEQFFGPGTRLTVL.

The rearrangement uses TRBV9 and TRBJ2-1; a weak D match, TRBD1 (5 bases). V was trimmed by 2 bases and J by 6 bases, leaving 15 bases between them. Germline CDR1 and CDR2: SGDLS and YYNGEE. The CDR3 sequence is 15 residues long. The CDR3 is CASSVLGNGANEQFF. Here the CDR3 DNA reads TGTGCCAGCAGCGTCTTAGGGAATGGGGCCAATGAGCAGTTCTTC.

V usage is TRBV5-1 and J usage is TRBJ1-1; 8 bases map to TRBD1. The CDR3 runs to 13 residues. CDR1 is SGHRS and CDR2 is YFSETQ in the germline V gene. V lost 4 bases to trimming and J lost 11 bases; unmatched junction nucleotides: 10. The chain's CDR3 is CASSVGWTGKAFF. The CDR3 nucleotides are TGCGCCAGCAGCGTCGGCTGGACAGGGAAGGCTTTCTTT.

The V gene is TRBV7-9, the J gene TRBJ2-2; TRBD2 matches 8 bases. CDR3 length: 17 residues. CDR1 SEHNR and CDR2 FQNEAQ come from the germline V gene (reference sequence). J gave up 3 bases and V 5 bases, and 11 bases lay outside the gene matches. This chain's CDR3 is CASSPAGGGRYTGELFF. In DNA, the CDR3 is TGTGCCAGCAGCCCCGCCGGGGGCGGGAGGTACACCGGGGAGCTGTTTTTT.

This chain connects TRBV3-1 (or the pseudogene TRBV3-2) to TRBJ2-2; 10 bases are a match to TRBD2. The CDR3 contains 15 residues. CDR1 is LGHDT, CDR2 YNNKEL, per germline (reference sequence). V lost 4 bases to trimming and J lost 6 bases; unmatched junction nucleotides: 5. The CDR3 coding sequence is TGTGCCAGCAGCCCTCCGGGACTAGCGCCCGGGGAGCTGTTTTTT. This encodes CASSPPGLAPGELFF.

CDR3 DNA: TGCAGCGTTGGGGCTCAGGGGTCTGGCTACACCTTC. This encodes CSVGAQGSGYTF. V usage is TRBV29-1 and J usage is TRBJ1-2; TRBD1 might be the D (6 bases). CDR3 size: 12 residues. The germline gives CDR1 SQVTM, CDR2 ANQGSEA. V lost 4 bases and J lost 7, with 13 bases in between. Using reference TRBV29-1 and TRBJ1-2 for the parts outside the CDR3, the full variable domain is SAVISQKPSRDICQRGTSLTIQCQVDSQVTMMFWYRQQPGQSLTLIATANQGSEATYESGFVIDKFPISRPNLTFSTLTVSNMSPEDSSIYLCSVGAQGSGYTFGSGTRLTVV.

The V gene is TRBV7-2, the J gene TRBJ2-5; a possible D gene is TRBD2 (6 bases). Trimming took off 2 bases at V and 9 bases at J, with 22 bases between the two ends. Germline V gene sequence: CDR1 SGHTA, CDR2 FQGNSA. There are 16 residues in the CDR3. DNA for the CDR3: TGTGCCAGCAGCTTAATCGGAGGGCCGGCCGCCCCGGCCCAGTACTTC. Its protein product is CASSLIGGPAAPAQYF. The whole variable domain, remainder taken from reference TRBV7-2 and TRBJ2-5, is GAGVSQSPSNKVTEKGKDVELRCDPISGHTALYWYRQSLGQGLEFLIYFQGNSAPDKSGLPSDRFSAERTGGSVSTLTIQRTQQEDSAVYLCASSLIGGPAAPAQYFGPGTRLLVL.

This sequence joins TRBV28 and TRBJ2-1; the D is unclear. This CDR3 has 12 residues. V was pared by 9 bases and J by 0 bases, with 6 bases between. Per the germline V gene, CDR1 is MDHEN and CDR2 is SYDVKM. The DNA for the CDR3 is TGTGCCAGTCACAGCTCCTACAATGAGCAGTTCTTC. Its translation: CASHSSYNEQFF.

The chain employs TRBV5-1 and TRBJ1-6; TRBD1 matches 9 bases. Trimming cost V 5 bases and J 0 bases; bases outside gene matches: 9. The CDR3 has 18 residues. Germline lookup yields CDR1 SGHRS and CDR2 YFSETQ. The CDR3 region has the DNA TGCGCCAGCAGTTTAACCGGGACAGGGAGCTCCTATAATTCACCCCTCCACTTT. Encoded protein: CASSLTGTGSSYNSPLHF.

Worth noting for this clone: Other DNA sequences in this sample translate to the same CDR3. The gene calls are TRBV7-2 and TRBJ1-5; 7 bases line up with TRBD1. From germline, CDR1 is SGHTA and CDR2 FQGNSA. The CDR3 totals 14 residues. The V segment lost 1 base and the J segment 5 bases; nucleotides outside the gene matches: 2. In nucleotides, the CDR3 is TGTGCCAGCAGCTTAGACAGGGGATATCAGCCCCAGCATTTT. Translating gives CASSLDRGYQPQHF.

The rearrangement uses TRBV19 and TRBJ1-2; no reliable D call. V lost 7 bases and J lost 4, with 19 bases in between. The germline gives CDR1 LNHDA, CDR2 SQIVND (reference sequence). The CDR3 is 15 amino acids. The CDR3 region is CASKAVRRPGYGYTF. CDR3 DNA sequence: TGTGCCAGTAAAGCGGTTCGTCGGCCGGGCTATGGCTACACCTTC. Full variable domain (outside the CDR3, taken from reference TRBV19 and TRBJ1-2): DGGITQSPKYLFRKEGQNVTLSCEQNLNHDAMYWYRQDPGQGLRLIYYSQIVNDFQKGDIAEGYSVSREKKESFPLTVTSAQKNPTAFYLCASKAVRRPGYGYTFGSGTRLTVV.

The V call is TRBV5-1, the J call TRBJ1-4; the D gene is possibly TRBD1 (5 bases). CDR1 is SGHRS, CDR2 YFSETQ, per germline. The CDR3 runs to 18 residues. Trimming left V 1 base short and J 4 bases short, with 20 bases between. The DNA for the CDR3 is TGCGCCAGCAGCTTGAATTATTTGGGGGGTGCCTATAATGAAAAACTGTTTTTT. It specifies CASSLNYLGGAYNEKLFF.

The chain links TRBV5-4 to TRBJ2-5, with D possibly being TRBD2 (5 bases). Germline V gene sequence: CDR1 SGHNT, CDR2 YYREEE (reference sequence). Between the trimmed V and J ends, which lost 3 bases and 2 bases, there was a span of 14 bases. This CDR3 is built from 15 residues. The CDR3 bases are TGTGCCAGCAGCTCTCCCGTGGGAGTACAAGAGACCCAGTACTTC. It codes for CASSSPVGVQETQYF.

This chain uses TRBV11-2 with TRBJ2-7; D call uncertain. The germline V and J ends were trimmed by 1 base and 4 bases, with 8 bases remaining between them. CDR3 size: 13 residues. Germline V lookup: CDR1 SGHAT, CDR2 FQNNGV. The CDR3, as DNA: TGTGCCAGCAGCTTAGCACTTTTGTACGAGCAGTACTTC. It encodes CASSLALLYEQYF.

The chain links TRBV7-6 to TRBJ2-3, with TRBD1 as a possible D gene (5 bases). The CDR3 totals 16 residues. CDR1 SGHVS and CDR2 FNYEAQ come from the germline V gene. Deletions cut 5 bases from V and 2 bases from J, with 17 bases between. The CDR3 spells CASSLLNPGNTDTQYF. CDR3 DNA sequence: TGTGCCAGCAGCCTACTTAATCCAGGGAACACAGATACGCAGTATTTT.

The J gene is TRBJ2-3, the V gene TRBV5-1; no definite D call. Germline V gene lookup returns CDR1 SGHRS and CDR2 YFSETQ. This CDR3 is 15 amino acids long. The V and J ends lost 4 bases and 0 bases respectively, with 12 bases between them. DNA of the CDR3: TGCGCCAGCAGCCCGACACCTATTAGCACAGATACGCAGTATTTT. Protein: CASSPTPISTDTQYF.

This chain links TRBV28 with TRBJ2-4; the match to TRBD2 covers 8 bases. CDR3 length: 17 residues. Germline values: CDR1 MDHEN, CDR2 SYDVKM. The trim removed 5 bases at V and 0 bases at J, leaving 9 bases unmatched. CDR3 protein: CASSPTSGTLAKNIQYF. The DNA of the CDR3 is TGTGCCAGCAGTCCCACTAGCGGTACGCTAGCCAAAAACATTCAGTACTTC.

The genes are TRBV27 and TRBJ1-1; possibly TRBD1 for D (5 bases). Trimming removed 3 bases at V and 3 bases at J, with 14 bases between. This CDR3 contains 15 residues. Germline assignment: CDR1 MNHEY and CDR2 SMNVEV (reference sequence). CDR3 protein: CASSLRPRADTEAFF. CDR3 DNA sequence: TGTGCCAGCAGTTTGCGTCCCAGGGCGGACACTGAAGCTTTCTTT.

The genes are TRBV2 and TRBJ2-5, with TRBD1 as a possible D gene (6 bases). The CDR3 has 16 amino acids. Germline CDR1 SNHLY, CDR2 FYNNEI. V was cut by 10 bases and J by 0 bases, with 21 bases left in between. The CDR3 sequence: CATAPTGTTYQETQYF. In nucleotides, the CDR3 is TGTGCCACCGCCCCAACCGGGACAACGTACCAAGAGACCCAGTACTTC.

The chain recombines TRBV5-6 with TRBJ1-6; tentative D call: TRBD1 (5 bases). There are 16 residues in the CDR3. CDR1 and CDR2 from the germline V gene are SGHDT and YYEEEE. V was shortened by 0 bases and J by 9 bases, with 16 bases between the two germline ends. The CDR3 bases are TGTGCCAGCAGCTTGGGCGCAGCCCGGGGGAGTTCACCCCTCCACTTT. This codes for CASSLGAARGSSPLHF.

This chain connects TRBV27 to TRBJ2-7; D may be TRBD1 (5 bases). The germline V and J ends were trimmed by 5 bases and 2 bases, with 13 bases remaining between them. This CDR3 comprises 14 residues. Germline values: CDR1 MNHEY, CDR2 SMNVEV (reference sequence). The CDR3: CASSPTVPPYEQYF. Here the CDR3 DNA reads TGTGCCAGCAGTCCGACAGTTCCTCCCTACGAGCAGTACTTC.

The chain employs TRBV2 and TRBJ1-3; D may be TRBD1 (5 bases). The CDR3 loop spans 15 amino acids. CDR1 is SNHLY and CDR2 is FYNNEI in the germline V gene. V was trimmed by 2 bases and J by 4 bases, leaving 12 bases between them. The DNA for the CDR3 is TGTGCCAGCAGTGAATTGGGGGGACCCGGAAACACCATATATTTT. Translating it yields CASSELGGPGNTIYF.